These T cell receptor beta chains were read from a single sample in a study of blood T cells in healthy people across ages. TCRdb itself ran the 5' RACE reads through MiXCR, one entry per CDR3 protein. The sample contains 450,000 to 700,000 distinct CDR3 sequences, approximately 30% of which appear only once. The specimen sequenced was blood. These TCRs come from a woman in her seventies in good health. Both conserved end residues are part of each CDR3. D genes are given only for firm matches. Size is stated for part of the rows, as once, few or many counts, or as a class when the clone is expanded.

V gene: TRBV6-5
clone size: many
J gene: TRBJ2-5
D gene: TRBD1
CDR3 DNA: TGTGCCAGCAGATCCGACAGGGGGCTAGGGACCCAGTACTTC
CDR3 protein: CASRSDRGLGTQYF

V gene: TRBV6-2/TRBV6-3
clone size: -
J gene: TRBJ2-7
D gene: -
CDR3 DNA: TGTGCCAGCACCAGACAGCCAAAATACGAGCAGTACTTC
CDR3 protein: CASTRQPKYEQYF

V gene: TRBV21-1
clone size: few
J gene: TRBJ1-1
D gene: -
CDR3 DNA: TGTGCCAGCAGCCCCGTAAAGGGGCCAGTGGGGGACACTGAAGCTTTCTTT
CDR3 protein: CASSPVKGPVGDTEAFF

V gene: TRBV20-1
clone size: -
J gene: TRBJ2-3
D gene: TRBD2
CDR3 DNA: TGCAGTGCTAGCCTAGCGGGGGCGGCGGATACGCAGTATTTT
CDR3 protein: CSASLAGAADTQYF

V gene: TRBV29-1
clone size: few
J gene: TRBJ2-3
D gene: -
CDR3 DNA: TGCAGCGTTCTAGCTTCCACAGATACGCAGTATTTT
CDR3 protein: CSVLASTDTQYF

V gene: TRBV6-6
clone size: few
J gene: TRBJ2-7
D gene: -
CDR3 DNA: TGTGCCAGCAGTTCCCCTACAGGGTCCTACGAGCAGTACTTC
CDR3 protein: CASSSPTGSYEQYF

V gene: TRBV9
clone size: few
J gene: TRBJ2-6
D gene: -
CDR3 DNA: TGTGCCAGCAGCGTAGTGCGCGGTGTCCTGACTTTC
CDR3 protein: CASSVVRGVLTF

V gene: TRBV2
clone size: many
J gene: TRBJ2-3
D gene: TRBD1
CDR3 DNA: TGTGCCACCGACGGACAGGGGACGCTAGATACAGATACGCAGTATTTT
CDR3 protein: CATDGQGTLDTDTQYF

V gene: TRBV9
clone size: few
J gene: TRBJ2-1
D gene: -
CDR3 DNA: TGTGCCAGCAGCGTTCGTCCGGGACCAACCAATGAGCAGTTCTTC
CDR3 protein: CASSVRPGPTNEQFF

V gene: TRBV3-1
clone size: few
J gene: TRBJ2-7
D gene: -
CDR3 DNA: TGTGCCAGCAGCCAAATCCCCGCTGCACACGAGCAGTACTTC
CDR3 protein: CASSQIPAAHEQYF

V gene: TRBV20-1
clone size: -
J gene: TRBJ2-2
D gene: -
CDR3 DNA: TGCAGTGCTAGAGATCTAAGGACACAGGCCACCGGGGAGCTGTTTTTT
CDR3 protein: CSARDLRTQATGELFF

V gene: TRBV7-2
clone size: -
J gene: TRBJ2-1
D gene: -
CDR3 DNA: TGTGCCAGCAGCCAAGGGGGGGCGAGGAATGAGCAGTTCTTC
CDR3 protein: CASSQGGARNEQFF

V gene: TRBV20-1
clone size: -
J gene: TRBJ2-7
D gene: -
CDR3 DNA: TGCAGTGTCACCCGGGACTCCCCCTACGAGCAGTACTTC
CDR3 protein: CSVTRDSPYEQYF

V gene: TRBV27
clone size: -
J gene: TRBJ2-2
D gene: TRBD2
CDR3 DNA: TGTGCCAGCAGTTTTTCGTGGGTAGCGGGGTACACCGGGGAGCTGTTTTTT
CDR3 protein: CASSFSWVAGYTGELFF

V gene: TRBV7-2
clone size: -
J gene: TRBJ1-1
D gene: TRBD1
CDR3 DNA: TGTGCCAGCAGCTTAATCACAGGGGCCACTGAAGCTTTCTTT
CDR3 protein: CASSLITGATEAFF

V gene: TRBV5-1
clone size: -
J gene: TRBJ2-6
D gene: TRBD1
CDR3 DNA: TGCGCCAGCAGCTTGGGGGACAGGGATCCTGGGGCCAACGTCCTGACTTTC
CDR3 protein: CASSLGDRDPGANVLTF

V gene: TRBV9
clone size: -
J gene: TRBJ2-4
D gene: -
CDR3 DNA: TGTGCCAGCAGCGTAGGGACAGACTACATTCAGTACTTC
CDR3 protein: CASSVGTDYIQYF

V gene: TRBV12-5
clone size: few
J gene: TRBJ2-1
D gene: -
CDR3 DNA: TGTGCTAGTGGTTTCCCTAGCTCTTACAATGAGCAGTTCTTC
CDR3 protein: CASGFPSSYNEQFF

V gene: TRBV20-1
clone size: -
J gene: TRBJ2-5
D gene: -
CDR3 DNA: TGCAGTGCTGCAGACCCAAACCAAGAGACCCAGTACTTC
CDR3 protein: CSAADPNQETQYF

V gene: TRBV18
clone size: -
J gene: TRBJ1-4
D gene: -
CDR3 DNA: TGTGCCAGCTCACCACCGGCGAGGGCCCGGTTCGAAAAACTGTTTTTT
CDR3 protein: CASSPPARARFEKLFF

V gene: TRBV6-5
clone size: -
J gene: TRBJ2-7
D gene: -
CDR3 DNA: TGTGCCAGCAGTTACTCGGGAAGCCGTAGCTCCTACGAGCAGTACTTC
CDR3 protein: CASSYSGSRSSYEQYF

V gene: TRBV5-1
clone size: few
J gene: TRBJ2-7
D gene: TRBD1
CDR3 DNA: TGCGCCAGCAGCATGGGACAGGGCGAGCAGTACTTC
CDR3 protein: CASSMGQGEQYF

V gene: TRBV7-2
clone size: -
J gene: TRBJ2-3
D gene: TRBD2
CDR3 DNA: TGTGCCAGCAGCCTCCAATGGGGCGGGGGGCCAGATACGCAGTATTTT
CDR3 protein: CASSLQWGGGPDTQYF

V gene: TRBV13
clone size: -
J gene: TRBJ1-1
D gene: -
CDR3 DNA: TGTGCCAGCAGCTTAGAGGGGGGCAAAGCTTTCTTT
CDR3 protein: CASSLEGGKAFF

V gene: TRBV7-2
clone size: -
J gene: TRBJ1-6
D gene: -
CDR3 DNA: TGTGCCAGCAGCTTGCAGGGGTTATATAATTCACCCCTCCACTTT
CDR3 protein: CASSLQGLYNSPLHF

V gene: TRBV12-3/TRBV12-4
clone size: -
J gene: TRBJ2-5
D gene: -
CDR3 DNA: TGTGCCAGCGCCCCAGGAGGGGACAAAGAGACCCAGTACTTC
CDR3 protein: CASAPGGDKETQYF

V gene: TRBV18
clone size: many
J gene: TRBJ2-7
D gene: -
CDR3 DNA: TGTGCCAGCTCAACTGGAGGGTTGGAGCAGTACTTC
CDR3 protein: CASSTGGLEQYF

V gene: TRBV6-1
clone size: few
J gene: TRBJ1-4
D gene: -
CDR3 DNA: TGTGCCAGCATAAAAGGAGGGCTGGGCGGGGCTCCGTGGTATGAAAAACTGTTTTTT
CDR3 protein: CASIKGGLGGAPWYEKLFF

V gene: TRBV20-1
clone size: -
J gene: TRBJ1-4
D gene: -
CDR3 DNA: TGCAGTGCTAGCCGGGAGTTTGATGAAAAACTGTTTTTT
CDR3 protein: CSASREFDEKLFF

V gene: TRBV19
clone size: -
J gene: TRBJ2-2
D gene: -
CDR3 DNA: TGTGCCAGTAGTATGTACAGGGACACCGGGGAGCTGTTTTTT
CDR3 protein: CASSMYRDTGELFF

V gene: TRBV29-1
clone size: many
J gene: TRBJ2-3
D gene: TRBD2
CDR3 DNA: TGCAGCGTTGGTGGGACTAGCAATTCGGGGTCGCAGTATTTT
CDR3 protein: CSVGGTSNSGSQYF

V gene: TRBV4-2
clone size: -
J gene: TRBJ1-6
D gene: -
CDR3 DNA: TGTGCCAGCAGCCAAGAGTCTACAGGGAATAATTCACCCCTCCACTTT
CDR3 protein: CASSQESTGNNSPLHF

V gene: TRBV5-6
clone size: -
J gene: TRBJ2-7
D gene: -
CDR3 DNA: TGTGCCAGCAGCTCATTCCACGAGCAGTACTTC
CDR3 protein: CASSSFHEQYF

V gene: TRBV12-3/TRBV12-4
clone size: -
J gene: TRBJ1-6
D gene: -
CDR3 DNA: TGTGCCAGCACAGAACAGCTAAATAATTCACCCCTCCACTTT
CDR3 protein: CASTEQLNNSPLHF

V gene: TRBV7-8
clone size: few
J gene: TRBJ2-1
D gene: TRBD1
CDR3 DNA: TGTGCCAGCAGACTCGGACAGGGGGGAAATGAGCAGTTCTTC
CDR3 protein: CASRLGQGGNEQFF

V gene: TRBV12-3/TRBV12-4
clone size: -
J gene: TRBJ2-5
D gene: TRBD1
CDR3 DNA: TGTGCCAGCAGTTTCCGACAGGGGGCCGGAGAAGAGACCCAGTACTTC
CDR3 protein: CASSFRQGAGEETQYF

V gene: TRBV5-1
clone size: many
J gene: TRBJ2-1
D gene: -
CDR3 DNA: TGCGCCAGCAGCTTAGGGGGCAATGAGCAGTTCTTC
CDR3 protein: CASSLGGNEQFF

V gene: TRBV27
clone size: few
J gene: TRBJ2-5
D gene: TRBD1
CDR3 DNA: TGTGCCAGCAGCCCGCTCGACAGGGTAGAGACCCAGTACTTC
CDR3 protein: CASSPLDRVETQYF

V gene: TRBV9
clone size: many
J gene: TRBJ2-2
D gene: TRBD1
CDR3 DNA: TGTGCCAGCAGCGTAAGGGAGGGACAGGGGGCGCGAGGGGAGCTGTTTTTT
CDR3 protein: CASSVREGQGARGELFF

V gene: TRBV20-1
clone size: -
J gene: TRBJ2-5
D gene: -
CDR3 DNA: TGCAGTGCTATCATGACCCCAGAGACCCAGTACTTC
CDR3 protein: CSAIMTPETQYF

V gene: TRBV27
clone size: -
J gene: TRBJ1-2
D gene: TRBD1
CDR3 DNA: TGTGCCAGCAGGGGACAGGGGGCTCAAAACTATGGCTACACCTTC
CDR3 protein: CASRGQGAQNYGYTF

V gene: TRBV20-1
clone size: few
J gene: TRBJ2-7
D gene: TRBD1
CDR3 DNA: TGCAGTGCTAGAAGGTCCAGGGGGTTCTACGAGCAGTACTTC
CDR3 protein: CSARRSRGFYEQYF

V gene: TRBV12-3/TRBV12-4
clone size: few
J gene: TRBJ1-2
D gene: -
CDR3 DNA: TGTGCCAGCAGTTTCGACAGCCCCTATGGCTACACCTTC
CDR3 protein: CASSFDSPYGYTF

V gene: TRBV20-1
clone size: once
J gene: TRBJ2-3
D gene: TRBD2
CDR3 DNA: TGCAGTGCTAGTGGCCCCGGGACTAGCGGGAGTGGGGATACGCAGTATTTT
CDR3 protein: CSASGPGTSGSGDTQYF

V gene: TRBV12-3/TRBV12-4
clone size: few
J gene: TRBJ1-3
D gene: -
CDR3 DNA: TGTGCCAGCAGTTTATCAACAGGGTACGGAAACACCATATATTTT
CDR3 protein: CASSLSTGYGNTIYF

V gene: TRBV6-6
clone size: -
J gene: TRBJ1-1
D gene: -
CDR3 DNA: TGTGCCAGCAGTCCCCAGGGGAGGTACACTGAAGCTTTCTTT
CDR3 protein: CASSPQGRYTEAFF

V gene: TRBV6-1
clone size: few
J gene: TRBJ1-1
D gene: -
CDR3 DNA: TGTGCCAGCAGTGAAGGGGGGACCTCAGCTTTCTTT
CDR3 protein: CASSEGGTSAFF